The T cell receptor (beta chain) described here comes from a study of blood T cells in healthy people across ages. V gave up 3 bases and J gave up 1 base, with 10 bases separating them. This CDR3 spans 15 amino acids. Per the germline V gene, CDR1 is SGDLS and CDR2 is YYNGEE. Notes on the study in general: Without sorted subsets, naive and antigen-experienced compartments could not be conclusively compared. Among T cells, TCR beta diversity per million cells dropped roughly linearly as age rose.

The second PCR ran roughly 7 to 11 cycles with a sample-barcoded 5' primer and J-beta primers. The authors tagged each cDNA molecule using a template-switch adaptor with 12 random nucleotides. TCRdb itself ran the 5' RACE reads through MiXCR, one entry per CDR3 protein. The data show about 1.6 million distinct CDR3 sequences, about 35% seen once. About this clonotype: Its antigen remains unidentified.

This chain joins TRBV9 and TRBJ2-2; D gene uncertain. The sequencing input was blood. The TCR sequence derives from a woman aged 25 to 45 in good health. The CDR3 DNA reads TGTGCCAGCAGCGAGCACGACAAGAACACCGGGGAGCTGTTTTTT. This encodes CASSEHDKNTGELFF.